Shown below are 17 T cell receptor beta chains from a single sample sequenced in a study of vaccination and CD4 T cells after COVID-19. Cultured CD4+ T-cell DNA underwent Oncomine TCR Beta short-read sequencing. TCRdb passed the PCR reads through MiXCR, listing each CDR3 protein once. The table has approximately 14,000 distinct CDR3 sequences, about 53% seen once. For these receptors, no antigen is known. Treatment in this sample: 10-day PBMC culture with coronavirus spike peptide pools or control peptides (ViraFEST assay). The sequencing here drew on CD4+ T cells from blood, cultured in vitro, taken before SARS-CoV-2 vaccination. The origin of the receptors is a human donor who had recovered from COVID-19.

This chain uses TRBV5-6 with TRBJ2-2, with 9 nucleotides matching TRBD2. The trim removed 4 bases at V and 7 bases at J, leaving 11 bases unmatched. The CDR3 is 16 amino acids. Per germline, CDR1 SGHDT and CDR2 YYEEEE. The CDR3 is CASSTLAGAWGGELFF. For the CDR3, the DNA is TGTGCCAGCAGCACATTAGCGGGAGCCTGGGGCGGGGAGCTGTTTTTT.

CDR3 protein: CSGNERGYSYEQYF. The CDR3 nucleotides read TGCAGTGGTAATGAGCGGGGCTACTCCTACGAGCAGTACTTC. This chain uses TRBV20-1 with TRBJ2-7; 7 bases are a match to TRBD2. After removal of 7 bases from V and 0 bases from J, the junction contained 9 bases not matched to a gene. Germline CDR1 reads DFQATT; CDR2 reads SNEGSKA (reference sequence). The CDR3 consists of 14 residues.

This clonotype has a handful of counts. The chain uses TRBV20-1 and TRBJ2-7; D is possibly TRBD2 (5 bases). The CDR3 runs to 14 residues. CDR1 and CDR2 from the germline V gene are DFQATT and SNEGSKA (reference sequence). Trimming removed 5 bases from V and 2 bases from J, with 16 bases in between. The CDR3 DNA follows: TGCAGTGCTGCCCCGAGGACGGAGGCCTACGAGCAGTACTTC. It specifies CSAAPRTEAYEQYF.

This chain links TRBV12-3 or TRBV12-4 with TRBJ1-5; D uncertain. The germline V and J ends were trimmed by 6 bases and 3 bases, with 6 bases remaining between them. This CDR3 spans 12 amino acids. Here the CDR3 reads CASSRVNQPQHF. The CDR3 coding sequence is TGTGCCAGCAGCAGAGTCAATCAGCCCCAGCATTTT.

This chain links TRBV2 with TRBJ2-1; 14 bases map to TRBD2. This CDR3 is 18 amino acids long. CDR1 and CDR2 from the germline V gene are SNHLY and FYNNEI. V lost 2 bases to trimming and J lost 4 bases; unmatched junction nucleotides: 7. This CDR3 reads CASSESLGLAGEYNEQFF. The CDR3 DNA sequence: TGTGCCAGCAGTGAAAGCTTGGGACTAGCGGGAGAGTACAATGAGCAGTTCTTC.

The J gene is TRBJ2-7, the V gene TRBV19; TRBD2 agrees at 7 bases. Germline V gene data show CDR1 as LNHDA and CDR2 as SQIVND (reference sequence). Unmatched junction bases numbered 2, after V lost 1 base and J lost 2 bases. This CDR3 has 14 residues. In DNA, the CDR3 is TGTGCCAGTAGTATAGGCGGGGGAGCCTACGAGCAGTACTTC. Its protein is CASSIGGGAYEQYF.

This sequence joins TRBV18 and TRBJ2-3; D unresolved. Deletions cut 5 bases from V and 2 bases from J, with 8 bases between. From germline, CDR1 is KGHSH and CDR2 LQKENI. The length of the CDR3 is 13 residues. CDR3 amino acids: CASSSLPTDTQYF. The CDR3, as DNA: TGTGCCAGCTCATCGCTCCCCACAGATACGCAGTATTTT.

The chain joins TRBV5-5 to TRBJ2-7; TRBD1 might be the D (6 bases). V lost 1 base and J lost 6, with 14 bases in between. Germline CDR1 is SGHKS and CDR2 is YYEKEE (reference sequence). The CDR3 has 14 amino acids. CDR3: CASSLLPGVGEQYF. The CDR3 DNA reads TGTGCCAGCAGCTTGCTGCCAGGGGTGGGCGAGCAGTACTTC. Full variable domain (rest looked up from reference TRBV5-5 and TRBJ2-7): DAGVTQSPTHLIKTRGQQVTLRCSPISGHKSVSWYQQVLGQGPQFIFQYYEKEERGRGNFPDRFSARQFPNYSSELNVNALLLGDSALYLCASSLLPGVGEQYFGPGTRLTVT.

V is TRBV27 and J is TRBJ1-6; TRBD1 aligns across 10 bases. V was clipped by 5 bases and J by 2 bases; unmatched bases: 3. Germline assignment: CDR1 MNHEY and CDR2 SMNVEV (reference sequence). The CDR3 contains 16 residues. The CDR3 spells CASSGTGAAYNSPLHF. CDR3 coding DNA: TGTGCCAGCAGTGGGACAGGGGCGGCCTATAATTCACCCCTCCACTTT.

The genes are TRBV28 and TRBJ2-3; D may be TRBD2 (7 bases). The CDR3 extends over 13 amino acids. The ends were cut back, 4 bases at V and 4 bases at J, with 9 bases in the middle. Germline values: CDR1 MDHEN, CDR2 SYDVKM. CDR3 DNA: TGTGCCAGCAGTTGGGGGGGCGCAGATACGCAGTATTTT. Translated, it gives CASSWGGADTQYF.

This clonotype was observed a handful of times. This sequence joins TRBV7-9 and TRBJ2-1; tentatively, D is TRBD1 (6 bases). The V end was cut by 5 bases, the J end by 7 bases, with 18 bases between. The CDR3 is 15 residues long. Germline-derived CDR1 and CDR2 are SEHNR and FQNEAQ (reference sequence). The CDR3 loop reads CASSINRARTNEQFF. The DNA of the CDR3 is TGTGCCAGCAGCATCAACAGGGCCCGTACGAATGAGCAGTTCTTC.

The CDR3 region is CASRVGQAGFYEQYF. The CDR3 coding sequence is TGTGCCAGCAGGGTAGGCCAGGCTGGGTTTTACGAGCAGTACTTC. The gene calls are TRBV27 and TRBJ2-7; D call uncertain. The CDR3 runs 15 residues. Deletions cut 6 bases from V and 4 bases from J, with 19 bases between. CDR1 MNHEY and CDR2 SMNVEV come from the germline V gene (reference sequence).

This clonotype was recorded a few times. This chain links TRBV7-2 with TRBJ1-5; D is perhaps TRBD1 (6 bases). Germline CDR1 reads SGHTA; CDR2 reads FQGNSA. The CDR3 totals 15 residues. V gave up 6 bases and J gave up 5 bases, with 17 bases separating them. The CDR3, as DNA: TGTGCCAGCAGACCCGGGGGGGCTCCGGATCAGCCCCAGCATTTT. It is translated as CASRPGGAPDQPQHF.

There are a few counts of this clonotype. This chain connects TRBV20-1 to TRBJ2-5; no firm D call. Germline-derived CDR1 and CDR2 are DFQATT and SNEGSKA (reference sequence). There are 13 residues in the CDR3. V gave up 2 bases and J gave up 2 bases, with 9 bases separating them. In DNA, the CDR3 is TGCAGTGCTAGACTGGGTTTACAAGAGACCCAGTACTTC. Amino acids: CSARLGLQETQYF.

The chain has TRBV19 and TRBJ2-7, with D possibly being TRBD2 (5 bases). V lost 9 bases and J lost 5, with 23 bases in between. The germline gives CDR1 LNHDA, CDR2 SQIVND (reference sequence). The CDR3 contains 15 residues. The CDR3 loop reads CASRATGLAIDEQYF. CDR3 DNA: TGTGCCAGCAGAGCCACTGGACTGGCAATAGACGAGCAGTACTTC.

This clonotype was observed a handful of times. The chain carries TRBV2 and TRBJ2-1, with 7 bases fitting TRBD1. After removal of 8 bases from V and 7 bases from J, the junction contained 11 bases not matched to a gene. The germline V gene has CDR1 SNHLY and CDR2 FYNNEI. This CDR3 region has 14 residues. CDR3 nucleotide sequence: TGTGCCAGCCTCCGGGAACAGGGGTGGAATGAGCAGTTCTTC. It yields the protein CASLREQGWNEQFF.

CDR3 loop: CASSPYQGTYGYTF. The DNA for the CDR3 is TGTGCCAGCTCACCATACCAGGGGACTTATGGCTACACCTTC. The chain has TRBV18 and TRBJ1-2, with D perhaps matching TRBD1 (6 bases). The germline gives CDR1 KGHSH, CDR2 LQKENI. This CDR3 has 14 amino acids. V gave up 2 bases and J gave up 5 bases, with 12 bases separating them.